The sequence of this TCR beta chain was determined in a study of T-cell memory formation after mild COVID-19 (dated by TCRdb to the early 2020s). Broadly, across the study: TCR sequence clusters from the two donors were largely donor specific. The cohort was made up of two young adult volunteers, one female and one male, who were previously healthy. T-cell clones expanding and contracting after mild COVID-19 in a couple of donors were tracked by longitudinal TCRalpha and TCRbeta repertoire sequencing. Study-wide conclusions, independent of this receptor: Contracting CD4+ clones appeared mostly in the CM and EM memory subsets, whereas CD8+ clones were enriched in EMRA. The second-wave clones that peaked on day 37 were not confirmed to be SARS-CoV-2 specific. Only two mild cases were covered in the study, and larger cohorts including severe cases with pre-infection samples were considered necessary. Clones contracting from day 15 to 85 had balanced CD4/CD8 phenotypes, while a second wave expanding from day 15 to 37 was biased towards CD4+. Some responding clones were detected in pre-infection memory, which suggested that pre-existing cross-reactive memory T cells had joined the SARS-CoV-2 response.

V is pruned by 4 bases and J by 6 bases, leaving 10 bases of the junction without a gene match. Taken from cysteine to phenylalanine, the CDR3 has 17 residues. The kept DNA is CDR3 alone, 51 bases in frame from the first base. As encoded in the germline V gene, CDR1 is SGHRS while CDR2 is YFSETQ. TCRdb records Illumina NovaSeq 6000 as the sequencer. cDNA libraries for TCRalpha and TCRbeta were prepared by 5'RACE using constant-segment primers, with sample barcodes and unique molecular identifiers added. Trizol reagent was used to extract RNA from every sample. Libraries were amplified in two PCR steps, with a second sample barcode and Illumina TruSeq adapters added in the second step. The libraries were sequenced on an Illumina NovaSeq using 2 x 150 bp paired-end reads. On the study's bioinformatics: The reads were demultiplexed and collapsed into UMI-guided consensus sequences using migec v1.2.7. Using mixcr v2.1.11, UMI consensuses were aligned to TRA and TRB V and J templates and then assembled into clonotypes. Clonotypes were classified as expanded or contracted when called significant by both edgeR and NoisET, with noise models trained on biological replicates. edgeR calls used a false discovery rate-adjusted p below 0.01 and a log2 fold-change threshold of 1. As an exploratory analysis of dynamics, PCA with hierarchical clustering was applied to max-normalized trajectories of the 1000 most abundant clonotypes. Separately sequenced CD4+ and CD8+ repertoires were used to assign a CD4 or CD8 phenotype to each responding clone. TCRdb handled the public reads itself, with Q25 trimming in fastp and clone calling in MiXCR, and kept productive beta chains. Rows are unified per CDR3 protein, each entry keeping the most common DNA and genes. The V and J calls and clone size come from TCRdb's table, not from the authors' own analysis. The sample table contains about half a million distinct CDR3 sequences; only one count was recorded for approximately 18% of them. 12% of the sample lies in the top ten.

The sample holds many counts of this clonotype. It has no known antigen specificity. Base qualities are not recorded, but no much larger clone differs from it by a single base. Ficoll-Paque density gradient centrifugation was the method used to isolate PBMCs. The chain uses TRBV5-1 and TRBJ2-5; 15 nucleotides in the junction match TRBD2. Material for sequencing was PBMCs or a T cell subset sorted from them (not recorded which). The receptor was isolated from an adult woman who had mild COVID-19 (a few samples of this study predate the infection). The sample titles of this study are shuffled in the database, so cell type and time point are left out; the donor was told from shared clones. The nucleotide sequence reads TGCGCCAGCAGCAATACAAGGACTAGCGGGGGGGTTCAGACCCAGTACTTC. This encodes CASSNTRTSGGVQTQYF.